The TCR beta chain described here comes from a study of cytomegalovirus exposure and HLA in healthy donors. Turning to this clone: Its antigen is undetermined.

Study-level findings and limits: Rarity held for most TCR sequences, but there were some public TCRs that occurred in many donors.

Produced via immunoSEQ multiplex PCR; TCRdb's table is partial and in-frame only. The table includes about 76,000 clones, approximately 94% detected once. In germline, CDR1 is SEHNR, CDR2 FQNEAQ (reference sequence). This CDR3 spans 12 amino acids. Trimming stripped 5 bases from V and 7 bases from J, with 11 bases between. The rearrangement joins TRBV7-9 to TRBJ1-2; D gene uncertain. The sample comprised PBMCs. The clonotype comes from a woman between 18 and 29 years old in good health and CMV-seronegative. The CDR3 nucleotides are TGTGCCAGCAGCGAAACTGATGGTGGCTACACCTTC. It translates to CASSETDGGYTF.